This TCR beta chain is from a study of CD8+ T cells in alopecia areata. Study in general: Treatment of the treated patients consisted of oral tofacitinib, 5 to 10 mg twice daily. Tofacitinib therapy lasting 6 to 18 months was followed by 6 months off drug.

The authors extracted RNA and reverse transcribed it into cDNA as the sequencing template. Method: immunoSEQ multiplex PCR; TCRdb's copy keeps in-frame clones and lacks some. This sample has 110,000 to 150,000 clones, with around 50% found just once. For this clone: What it recognizes is unknown.

General observations from the study: Besides other cells, scalp samples also yield sequences of resident alphabeta T cells from normal skin. Treatment with tofacitinib significantly lowered scalp clonality and reduced expanded CD8+ clones among the top 100.

Treatment: oral pan-JAK inhibitor, 5-10 mg twice daily. This CDR3 contains 16 residues. Germline assignment: CDR1 LGHNA and CDR2 YNFKEQ. Trimming left V 0 bases short and J 5 bases short, with 13 bases between. The sequence derives from a human donor with alopecia areata. V and J are TRBV4-2 and TRBJ1-4; D is unclear. The sample was CD8+ T cells sorted from blood, taken at week 4, from a patient treated with tofacitinib. CDR3 in amino acids: CASSQEVLGENEKLFF. In DNA form, the CDR3 reads TGTGCCAGCAGCCAAGAAGTCTTAGGAGAGAATGAAAAACTGTTTTTT.